A single sample gave rise to the 13 T cell receptor beta chains below, sequenced in a study of regulatory T cells in long-lasting Graves disease. Arm-PCR of CDR3 regions and iRepertoire HTBI primers were the basis on which TCR beta libraries were built. TCRdb itself ran the multiplex PCR reads through MiXCR, one entry per CDR3 protein. This sample has hundreds of thousands of distinct CDR3 sequences, with 16% found just once. Time point denoted: newly diagnosed GD, antithyroid drugs for less than 3 months. RNA extracted from PBMCs served as the sequencing template. The same specimen was also included in a second study, on T cells in Graves' hyperthyroidism and ophthalmopathy.

The specimen comprised peripheral blood mononuclear cells (PBMCs), sampled at new diagnosis, from a patient treated with antithyroid drugs. The receptor set was obtained from a woman aged 30 to 39 with Graves disease.

This clonotype was found many times. This chain connects TRBV2 to TRBJ1-1; no definite D call. Germline V gene lookup returns CDR1 SNHLY and CDR2 FYNNEI. V was shortened by 6 bases and J by 7 bases, with 18 bases between the two germline ends. The CDR3 covers 14 residues. This CDR3 reads CASRPEVVSGEAFF. Here the CDR3 DNA reads TGTGCCAGCAGGCCAGAGGTTGTTTCCGGTGAAGCTTTCTTT.

This clonotype was seen at least ten times. This chain joins TRBV2 and TRBJ1-2; 9 positions agree with TRBD1. CDR1 and CDR2 (germline): SNHLY, FYNNEI. Trimming took 5 bases from V and 4 from J; bases not matched to a gene: 5. The CDR3 contains 14 residues. The CDR3 sequence: CASSTGGASYGYTF. The DNA for the CDR3 is TGTGCCAGCAGTACAGGGGGCGCGAGCTATGGCTACACCTTC. Supplemented by reference TRBV2 and TRBJ1-2, the full variable domain reads EPEVTQTPSHQVTQMGQEVILRCVPISNHLYFYWYRQILGQKVEFLVSFYNNEISEKSEIFDDQFSVERPDGSNFTLKIRSTKLEDSAMYFCASSTGGASYGYTFGSGTRLTVV.

The chain recombines TRBV5-1 with TRBJ1-2; D might be TRBD1 (5 bases). Germline V gene sequence: CDR1 SGHRS, CDR2 YFSETQ. V lost 5 bases to trimming and J lost 4 bases, with 12 bases between them. This CDR3 is 13 amino acids long. Here the CDR3 DNA reads TGCGCCAGCAGGGAGGGGACTGCCTATGGCTACACCTTC. Amino acids: CASREGTAYGYTF.

This clonotype was counted only a few times. This chain connects TRBV7-9 to TRBJ2-7; D possibly matches TRBD1 or TRBD2 (5 bases each). Germline V gives CDR1 SEHNR, CDR2 FQNEAQ (reference sequence). The CDR3 totals 19 residues. V lost 5 bases and J 3 bases, leaving 29 bases between the germline ends. The CDR3 DNA follows: TGTGCCAGCAGCGGCAGCTCGAATAATTCCCCACCGGGACGCTACGAGCAGTACTTC. This sequence encodes CASSGSSNNSPPGRYEQYF. The complete variable domain, with remaining parts taken from reference TRBV7-9 and TRBJ2-7, reads DTGVSQNPRHKITKRGQNVTFRCDPISEHNRLYWYRQTLGQGPEFLTYFQNEAQLEKSRLLSDRFSAERPKGSFSTLEIQRTEQGDSAMYLCASSGSSNNSPPGRYEQYFGPGTRLTVT.

This clonotype was seen at least ten times. The J gene is TRBJ2-6, the V gene TRBV6-1; D is undetermined. The V and J ends lost 2 bases and 1 base respectively, with 6 bases between them. This CDR3 comprises 15 residues. CDR1 is MNHNS, CDR2 SASEGT, per germline. Here the CDR3 DNA reads TGTGCCAGCAGTGAACAGATTTCTGGGGCCAACGTCCTGACTTTC. Translating gives CASSEQISGANVLTF.

The V gene is TRBV30, the J gene TRBJ2-3; no firm D call. Trimming pared 8 bases from V and 4 bases from J, leaving 13 bases between. Germline CDR1 GTSNPN, CDR2 SVGIG (reference sequence). This CDR3 contains 12 residues. CDR3 protein: CAGRQMSDTQYF. The CDR3 nucleotides read TGTGCCGGGCGGCAGATGTCAGATACGCAGTATTTT.

The chain combines TRBV6-5 with TRBJ2-3; D unresolved. The V gene lost 3 bases and the J gene lost 6 bases, with 10 bases spanning the gap. This CDR3 comprises 13 residues. The germline gives CDR1 MNHEY, CDR2 SVGAGI. DNA for the CDR3: TGTGCCAGCAGTTATTCCTTGGGGGATACGCAGTATTTT. This gives the protein CASSYSLGDTQYF.

The sample holds a few counts of this clonotype. The J gene is TRBJ1-5, the V gene TRBV27; no firm D call. The CDR3 covers 13 residues. Per the germline V gene, CDR1 is MNHEY and CDR2 is SMNVEV (reference sequence). V was pared by 6 bases and J by 9 bases, with 15 bases between. The CDR3 reads CASSAINNGPQHF. The CDR3 DNA follows: TGTGCCAGCAGCGCGATCAATAACGGGCCCCAGCATTTT.

A word on this clonotype: Relative to the germline gene, one junction end is altered; a read error may explain this. V usage is TRBV28 and J usage is TRBJ2-7; 10 nucleotides agree with TRBD2. The CDR3 has 16 residues. Germline V gene sequence: CDR1 MDHEN, CDR2 SYDVKM. DNA for the CDR3: TGTGCCAGCGAGCACGAAACTAGCGGGGCGCATTACGGGCAGTACTTC. It encodes CASEHETSGAHYGQYF.

This clonotype was observed a handful of times. The J gene is TRBJ2-7, the V gene TRBV27, with TRBD2 matching 9 bases. Trimming removed 6 bases from V and 3 bases from J; junction bases left unmatched: 9. Per germline, CDR1 MNHEY and CDR2 SMNVEV (reference sequence). There are 15 residues in the CDR3. The CDR3 region is CASSLKREANYEQYF. The CDR3 DNA reads as TGTGCCAGCAGCCTTAAGCGGGAGGCGAACTACGAGCAGTACTTC.

This clonotype was seen ten or more times. V is TRBV27 and J is TRBJ2-7, with D uncertain. Germline V CDR1 and CDR2: MNHEY, SMNVEV (reference sequence). Trimming took off 3 bases at V and 0 bases at J, with 9 bases between the two ends. There are 14 residues in the CDR3. Here the CDR3 reads CASSFGLPSYEQYF. The CDR3, as DNA: TGTGCCAGCAGTTTTGGCCTCCCCTCCTACGAGCAGTACTTC.

V and J are TRBV20-1 and TRBJ2-1, with 10 bases lining up with TRBD2. Germline V gene lookup returns CDR1 DFQATT and CDR2 SNEGSKA (reference sequence). CDR3 length: 15 residues. With 6 bases clipped from V and 7 bases from J, the junction kept 12 bases outside the gene matches. The CDR3 protein is CSAPPASGSLNEQFF. CDR3 coding DNA: TGCAGTGCCCCTCCAGCTAGCGGGAGTTTAAATGAGCAGTTCTTC.

The chain uses TRBV11-2 and TRBJ2-5; 7 nucleotides agree with TRBD2. There are 14 residues in the CDR3. Trimming removed 1 base from V and 5 bases from J; junction bases left unmatched: 4. The germline V gene has CDR1 SGHAT and CDR2 FQNNGV. CDR3 sequence reads: CASSLGGGWETQYF. Written as DNA, the CDR3 is TGTGCCAGCAGCTTAGGCGGGGGTTGGGAGACCCAGTACTTC. Filled out from reference TRBV11-2 and TRBJ2-5, the complete variable domain reads EAGVAQSPRYKIIEKRQSVAFWCNPISGHATLYWYQQILGQGPKLLIQFQNNGVVDDSQLPKDRFSAERLKGVDSTLKIQPAKLEDSAVYLCASSLGGGWETQYFGPGTRLLVL.